Detailed here is one TCR beta chain. This clone was observed once. Its antigen remains undetermined. No quality values exist for individual bases; no much larger clone is one base distant. Libraries came from the immunoSEQ multiplex PCR assay. In TCRdb, the immuneACCESS table is reduced to in-frame sequences with V and J assigned. These tables do not hold every clone; where another copy was compared, an unresolved V gene accounts for under half, and the others remain unexplained. For this sample the table gives some 130,000 clones, of which 75% to 95% were detected only once. About 2.5% of the sample goes to the ten largest clones. Unmatched junction bases come to 9, with V trimmed by 1 base and J by 12 bases. There are 15 amino acids in the CDR3, from cysteine to phenylalanine inclusive. The CDR3 DNA has 45 bases and is translated from base 1. From a lookup of the germline V gene, CDR1 and CDR2 are SGHRS and YFSETQ.

The sample comes from a study of control samples from healthy donors and cancer patients (dated by TCRdb to between 2020 and 2021). The sequenced material came from blood. The receptor chain draws on TRBV5-1 and TRBJ2-1, with 11 bases aligning to TRBD2. The sequence was obtained from a man in his forties in good health. CDR3 sequence: CASSLQLAGDVGQFF. The DNA reads TGCGCCAGCAGCTTGCAACTAGCGGGGGATGTGGGGCAGTTCTTC.